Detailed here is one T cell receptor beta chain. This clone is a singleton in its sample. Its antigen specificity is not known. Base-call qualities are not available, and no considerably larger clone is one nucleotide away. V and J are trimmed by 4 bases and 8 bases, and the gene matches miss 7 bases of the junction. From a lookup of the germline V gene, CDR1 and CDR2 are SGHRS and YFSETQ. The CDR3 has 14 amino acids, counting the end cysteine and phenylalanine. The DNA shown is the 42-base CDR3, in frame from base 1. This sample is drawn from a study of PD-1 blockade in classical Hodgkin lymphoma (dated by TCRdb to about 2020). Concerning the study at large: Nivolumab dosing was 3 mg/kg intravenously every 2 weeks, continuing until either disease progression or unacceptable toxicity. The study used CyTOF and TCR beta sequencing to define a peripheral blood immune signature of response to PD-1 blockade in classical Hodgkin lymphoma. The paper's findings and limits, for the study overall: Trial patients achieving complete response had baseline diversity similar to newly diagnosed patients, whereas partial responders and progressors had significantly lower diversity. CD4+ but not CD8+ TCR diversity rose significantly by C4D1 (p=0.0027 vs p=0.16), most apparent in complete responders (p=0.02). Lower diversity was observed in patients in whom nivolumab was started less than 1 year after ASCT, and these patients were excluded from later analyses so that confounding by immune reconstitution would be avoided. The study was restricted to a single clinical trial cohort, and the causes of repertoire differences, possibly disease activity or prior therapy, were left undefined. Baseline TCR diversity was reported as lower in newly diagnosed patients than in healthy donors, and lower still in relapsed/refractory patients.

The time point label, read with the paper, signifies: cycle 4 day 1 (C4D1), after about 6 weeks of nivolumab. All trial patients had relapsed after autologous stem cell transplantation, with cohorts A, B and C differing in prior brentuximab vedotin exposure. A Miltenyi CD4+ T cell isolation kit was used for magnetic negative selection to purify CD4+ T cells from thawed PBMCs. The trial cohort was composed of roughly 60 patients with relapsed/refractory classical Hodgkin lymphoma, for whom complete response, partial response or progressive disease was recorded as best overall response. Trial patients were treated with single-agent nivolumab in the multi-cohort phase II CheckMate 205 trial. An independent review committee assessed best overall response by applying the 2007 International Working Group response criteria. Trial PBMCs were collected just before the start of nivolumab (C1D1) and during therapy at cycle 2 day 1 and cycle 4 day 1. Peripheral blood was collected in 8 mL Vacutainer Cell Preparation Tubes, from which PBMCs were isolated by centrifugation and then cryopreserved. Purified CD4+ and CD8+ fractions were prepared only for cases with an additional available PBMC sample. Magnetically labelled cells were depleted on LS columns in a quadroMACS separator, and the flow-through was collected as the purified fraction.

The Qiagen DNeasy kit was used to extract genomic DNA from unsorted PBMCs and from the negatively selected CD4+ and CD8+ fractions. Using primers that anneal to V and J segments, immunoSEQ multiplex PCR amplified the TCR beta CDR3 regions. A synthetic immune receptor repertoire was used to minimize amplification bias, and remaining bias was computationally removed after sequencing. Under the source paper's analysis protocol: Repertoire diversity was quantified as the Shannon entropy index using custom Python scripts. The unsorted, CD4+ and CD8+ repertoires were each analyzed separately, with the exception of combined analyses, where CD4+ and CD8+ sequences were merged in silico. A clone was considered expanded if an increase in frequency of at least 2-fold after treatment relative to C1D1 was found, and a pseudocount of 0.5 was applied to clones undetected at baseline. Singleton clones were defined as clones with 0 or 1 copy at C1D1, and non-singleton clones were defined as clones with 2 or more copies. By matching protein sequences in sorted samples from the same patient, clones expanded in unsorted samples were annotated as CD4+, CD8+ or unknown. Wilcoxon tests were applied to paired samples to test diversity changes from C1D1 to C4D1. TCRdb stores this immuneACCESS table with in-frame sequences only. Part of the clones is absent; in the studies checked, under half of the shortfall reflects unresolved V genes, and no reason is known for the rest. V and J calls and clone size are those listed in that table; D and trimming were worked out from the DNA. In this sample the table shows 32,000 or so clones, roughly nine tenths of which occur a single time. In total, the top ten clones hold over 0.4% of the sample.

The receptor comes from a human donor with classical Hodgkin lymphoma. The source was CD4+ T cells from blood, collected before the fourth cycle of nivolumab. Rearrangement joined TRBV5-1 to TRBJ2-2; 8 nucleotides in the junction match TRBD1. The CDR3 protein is CASSVDREFGELFF. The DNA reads TGCGCCAGCAGCGTGGACAGGGAATTTGGGGAGCTGTTTTTT.